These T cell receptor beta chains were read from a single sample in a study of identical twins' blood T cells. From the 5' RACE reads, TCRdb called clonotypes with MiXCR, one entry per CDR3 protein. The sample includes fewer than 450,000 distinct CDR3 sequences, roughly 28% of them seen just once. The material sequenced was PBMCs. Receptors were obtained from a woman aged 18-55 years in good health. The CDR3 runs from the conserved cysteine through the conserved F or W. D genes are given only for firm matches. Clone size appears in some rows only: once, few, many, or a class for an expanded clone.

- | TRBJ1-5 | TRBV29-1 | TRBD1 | CSGGQGGNQPQHF | TGCAGCGGGGGACAGGGGGGAAATCAGCCCCAGCATTTT
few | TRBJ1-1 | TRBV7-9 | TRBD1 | CASSRQGNAEAFF | TGTGCCAGCAGCAGACAGGGGAATGCTGAAGCTTTCTTT
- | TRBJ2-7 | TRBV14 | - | CASSQEQGTLYEQYF | TGTGCCAGCAGCCAAGAGCAGGGGACTTTATACGAGCAGTACTTC
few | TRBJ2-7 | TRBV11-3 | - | CASSLAHYEQYF | TGTGCCAGCAGCTTAGCCCACTACGAGCAGTACTTC
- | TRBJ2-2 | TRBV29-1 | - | CSSKTVGSGELFF | TGCAGCTCCAAGACAGTTGGAAGCGGGGAGCTGTTTTTT
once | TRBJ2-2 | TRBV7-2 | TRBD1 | CASSPMDRGQLFF | TGTGCCAGCAGCCCGATGGACAGGGGGCAGCTGTTTTTT
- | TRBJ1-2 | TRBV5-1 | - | CASSFYGENYGYTF | TGCGCCAGCAGCTTTTATGGAGAGAACTATGGCTACACCTTC
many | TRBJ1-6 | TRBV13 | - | CASSLRVQVSPLHF | TGTGCCAGCAGCTTAAGAGTCCAAGTTTCACCCCTCCACTTT
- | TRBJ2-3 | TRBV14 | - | CASSQDRKSNPDTQYF | TGTGCCAGCAGCCAAGATCGAAAAAGCAACCCAGATACGCAGTATTTT
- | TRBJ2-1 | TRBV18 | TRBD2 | CASSPFALSTSGRASEQFF | TGTGCCAGCTCACCGTTTGCTCTCTCGACTAGCGGGAGGGCATCTGAGCAGTTCTTC
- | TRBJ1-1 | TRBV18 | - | CASSPPGAPNTEAFF | TGTGCCAGCTCACCACCGGGGGCCCCGAACACTGAAGCTTTCTTT
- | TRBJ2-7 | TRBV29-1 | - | CSVTLALEQYF | TGCAGCGTTACGCTAGCCCTCGAGCAGTACTTC
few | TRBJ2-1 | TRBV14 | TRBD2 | CASSQLAGGRYNEQFF | TGTGCCAGCAGCCAACTAGCGGGGGGTCGATACAATGAGCAGTTCTTC
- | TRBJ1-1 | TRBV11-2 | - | CASGSAVRAFF | TGTGCCAGCGGCTCCGCGGTCCGGGCTTTCTTT
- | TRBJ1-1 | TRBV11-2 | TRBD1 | CASSSYVGQENTEAFF | TGTGCCAGCAGCTCTTATGTGGGACAGGAGAACACTGAAGCTTTCTTT
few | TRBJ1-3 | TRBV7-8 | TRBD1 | CASSRGTRQGSGNTIYF | TGTGCCAGCAGCCGCGGTACTAGACAGGGGAGTGGAAACACCATATATTTT
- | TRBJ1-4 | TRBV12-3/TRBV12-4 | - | CASSLFGEKLLF | TGTGCCAGCAGTTTATTTGGCGAAAAACTGTTGTTT
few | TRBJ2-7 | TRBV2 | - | CASSGSPYEQYF | TGTGCCAGCAGTGGGAGTCCGTACGAGCAGTACTTC
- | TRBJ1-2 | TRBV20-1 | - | CSARIRTKVDGYTF | TGCAGTGCTAGGATCAGGACGAAGGTGGATGGCTACACCTTC
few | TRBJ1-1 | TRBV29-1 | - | CSVEHMNTEAFF | TGCAGCGTTGAACATATGAACACTGAAGCTTTCTTT
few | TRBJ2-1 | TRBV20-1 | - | CSASKGNEQFF | TGCAGTGCTAGCAAAGGGAATGAGCAGTTCTTC
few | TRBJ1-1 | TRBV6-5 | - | CASSAGFTEAFF | TGTGCCAGCAGCGCAGGGTTCACTGAAGCTTTCTTT
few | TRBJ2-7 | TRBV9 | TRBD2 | CASSKGLATEQYF | TGTGCCAGCAGCAAGGGACTAGCAACCGAGCAGTACTTC
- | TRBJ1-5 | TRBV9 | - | CASSVQAGNQPQHF | TGTGCCAGCAGCGTACAGGCGGGCAATCAGCCCCAGCATTTT
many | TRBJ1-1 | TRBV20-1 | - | CSASIGQGNMNTEAFF | TGCAGTGCTAGTATCGGTCAGGGTAACATGAACACTGAAGCTTTCTTT
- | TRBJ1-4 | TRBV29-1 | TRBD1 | CSVEDPGQAEFVYGKLFF | TGCAGCGTTGAAGATCCGGGACAGGCCGAGTTTGTGTATGGAAAACTGTTTTTT
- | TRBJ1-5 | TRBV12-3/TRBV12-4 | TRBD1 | CASTLGTVRNQPQHF | TGTGCCAGCACCCTGGGGACAGTCCGGAATCAGCCCCAGCATTTT
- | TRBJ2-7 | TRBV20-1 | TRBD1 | CSARGDRGVYLDEQYF | TGCAGTGCTAGAGGGGACAGGGGAGTTTATTTGGACGAGCAGTACTTC
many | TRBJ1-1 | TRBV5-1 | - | CASSLGAWEFEAFF | TGCGCCAGCAGCTTGGGGGCTTGGGAATTCGAAGCTTTCTTT